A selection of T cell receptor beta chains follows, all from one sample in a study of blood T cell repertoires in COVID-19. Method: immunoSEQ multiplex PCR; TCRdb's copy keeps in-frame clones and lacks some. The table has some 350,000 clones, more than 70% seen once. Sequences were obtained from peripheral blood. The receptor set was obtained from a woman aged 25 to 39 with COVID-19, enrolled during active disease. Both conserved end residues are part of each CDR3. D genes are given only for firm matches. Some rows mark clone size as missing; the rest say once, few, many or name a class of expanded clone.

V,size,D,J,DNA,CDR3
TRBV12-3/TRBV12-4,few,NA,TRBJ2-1,TGTGCCAGCAGTCTGGGACAAACCTTTCAGTTCTTC,CASSLGQTFQFF
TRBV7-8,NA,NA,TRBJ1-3,TGTGCCAGCAGCCACAGTGGCTCTGGAAACACCATATATTTT,CASSHSGSGNTIYF
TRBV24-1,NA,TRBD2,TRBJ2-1,TGTGCCACCAGTGAGACTAGCGGGATCTCATACAATGAGCAGTTCTTC,CATSETSGISYNEQFF
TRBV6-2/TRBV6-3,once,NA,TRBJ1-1,TGTGCCAGCAGTTACGCCCGGGGGGGGACTGAAGCTTTCTTT,CASSYARGGTEAFF
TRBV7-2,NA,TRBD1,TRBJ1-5,TGTGCCAGCAGCCCTAACGGACAGGGGCAGCATTTT,CASSPNGQGQHF
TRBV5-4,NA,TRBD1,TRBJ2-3,TGTGCCAGCAGCTCGGGGGTGACAGGGGTTGGCACAGATACGCAGTATTTT,CASSSGVTGVGTDTQYF
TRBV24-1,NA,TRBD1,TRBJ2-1,TGTGCCACCAGTGATTTAGGGACAGGGCCTGTCTTC,CATSDLGTGPVF
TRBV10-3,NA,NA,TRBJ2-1,TGTGCCATCACAGGGGAACCGGGGAATGAGCAGTTCTTC,CAITGEPGNEQFF
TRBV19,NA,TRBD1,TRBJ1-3,TGTGCCAGTAGTTTCTTAGGGACAGGCCGAAACACCATATATTTT,CASSFLGTGRNTIYF
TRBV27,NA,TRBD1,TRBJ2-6,TGTGCCAGCAGTTATGACAGGGAACCTGGGGCCAACGTCCTGACTTTC,CASSYDREPGANVLTF